This TCR beta chain was documented in a study of cytomegalovirus exposure and HLA in healthy donors. Notes on the study in general: It was 160 or so TCR beta chains that were listed as cytomegalovirus-associated. Analyses of presence and absence presupposed an approximately uniform sequencing depth across donors.

V lost 3 bases to trimming and J lost 0 bases; unmatched junction nucleotides: 4. The CDR3 spans 15 residues. Germline V gives CDR1 MNHEY, CDR2 SMNVEV (reference sequence). The PCR made use of 60 Vbeta and 13 Jbeta primers. Generated by immunoSEQ multiplex PCR, the TCRdb table keeps only in-frame clones and is missing some. The sample shows a few hundred thousand clones, 70% to 90% of them seen only once. Each donor was nominally healthy when sampled (though unrecorded immune exposures were likely). A remark on this clone: The antigen remains unidentified.

Sequencing was done on a sample of PBMCs. This chain uses TRBV27 with TRBJ2-7, with TRBD2 matching 8 bases. This receptor was obtained from a woman under 30 in good health and CMV-seronegative. Written as DNA, the CDR3 is TGTGCCAGCAGTTTCGGTAGCGGGGCCTCCTACGAGCAGTACTTC. Its protein is CASSFGSGASYEQYF.